These 26 T cell receptor beta chains share one sample of origin, sequenced in a study of blood T cell repertoires in COVID-19. Produced via immunoSEQ multiplex PCR; TCRdb's table is partial and in-frame only. The sample carries under 250,000 clones, approximately 85% recorded once. The sample taken for sequencing was peripheral blood. The receptors were gathered from a woman aged 70-85 years with COVID-19, enrolled during active disease.

The rearrangement uses TRBV5-8 and TRBJ1-2, with 7 bases identical to TRBD1. This CDR3 region has 16 residues. Germline values: CDR1 SGHTS, CDR2 YDEGEE. V lost 1 base, J lost 4 bases, and 10 bases stayed unmatched. The CDR3 DNA follows: TGTGCCAGCAGCTTGACAGGGGCAGGGGAGATCTATGGCTACACCTTC. Amino acid sequence: CASSLTGAGEIYGYTF.

This chain links TRBV7-6 with TRBJ2-5, with a weak D call TRBD1 (5 bases). The ends were cut back, 0 bases at V and 4 bases at J, with 12 bases in the middle. Germline V CDR1 and CDR2: SGHVS, FNYEAQ. The CDR3 is 15 amino acids. The CDR3 spells CASSLASGRRETQYF. The CDR3 DNA is TGTGCCAGCAGCTTAGCGTCAGGGCGGAGAGAGACCCAGTACTTC.

CDR3: CASSPTDRAANTEAFF. The CDR3 DNA follows: TGTGCCAGCTCACCCACGGACAGGGCTGCCAACACTGAAGCTTTCTTT. The chain links TRBV18 to TRBJ1-1; 8 bases agree with TRBD1. CDR1 and CDR2 (germline): KGHSH, LQKENI. This CDR3 comprises 16 residues. V lost 3 bases to trimming and J lost 2 bases; unmatched junction nucleotides: 8. The variable domain in full, completed from reference TRBV18 and TRBJ1-1, reads NAGVMQNPRHLVRRRGQEARLRCSPMKGHSHVYWYRQLPEEGLKFMVYLQKENIIDESGMPKERFSAEFPKEGPSILRIQQVVRGDSAAYFCASSPTDRAANTEAFFGQGTRLTVV.

The V gene is TRBV10-3, the J gene TRBJ2-5, with D unclear. The CDR3 has 13 residues. The V gene lost 5 bases and the J gene lost 5 bases, with 12 bases spanning the gap. CDR1 is ENHRY and CDR2 is SYGVKD in the germline V gene. Here the CDR3 reads CAISTSPRETQYF. The CDR3 DNA sequence: TGTGCCATCAGTACGTCCCCGAGGGAGACCCAGTACTTC.

The gene calls are TRBV14 and TRBJ2-3; D is undetermined. The germline V gene encodes CDR1 SGHDN and CDR2 FVKESK. The CDR3 loop spans 13 amino acids. Trimming shortened V by 1 base and J by 1 base, and 3 bases separated the two germline ends. CDR3 sequence reads: CASSQVGTDTQYF. The CDR3 DNA reads TGTGCCAGCAGCCAAGTAGGCACAGATACGCAGTATTTT.

The CDR3: CASSPHRGRAGYTF. The DNA for the CDR3 is TGTGCCAGTAGTCCACACAGGGGGCGGGCTGGCTACACCTTC. The chain is built from TRBV19 and TRBJ1-2; 9 nucleotides match TRBD1. The V gene's germline CDR1 is LNHDA and CDR2 SQIVND (reference sequence). The J segment lost 7 bases and the V segment lost 5 bases, leaving 8 bases of the junction unmatched. This CDR3 spans 14 amino acids.

V usage is TRBV28 and J usage is TRBJ1-1, with TRBD1 identical over 9 bases. The CDR3 sequence is 13 residues long. The germline V gene has CDR1 MDHEN and CDR2 SYDVKM. V shed 6 bases, J shed 8 bases, and the junction held 7 bases outside the gene matches. The CDR3 nucleotides are TGTGCCAGCAGGCTTGACGGGACAGGGGAAGCTTTCTTT. Translated: CASRLDGTGEAFF.

V is TRBV12-3 or TRBV12-4 and J is TRBJ1-1; 8 bases fit TRBD1. This CDR3 contains 12 residues. The V and J ends lost 6 bases and 7 bases, in that order; junction bases with no gene match: 4. DNA for the CDR3: TGTGCCAGCAGGGGACAGGCTTTTGAAGCTTTCTTT. It codes for CASRGQAFEAFF.

The chain couples TRBV7-3 to TRBJ2-2; D is ambiguous. V lost 2 bases and J 2 bases, leaving 6 bases between the germline ends. This CDR3 spans 14 amino acids. Germline values: CDR1 SGHTA, CDR2 FQGTGA. In DNA form, the CDR3 reads TGTGCCAGCAGCTTAGGCCGAAACACCGGGGAGCTGTTTTTT. This sequence encodes CASSLGRNTGELFF.

This chain uses TRBV11-2 with TRBJ2-5, with unresolved D. There are 13 residues in the CDR3. Germline CDR1 reads SGHAT; CDR2 reads FQNNGV. V lost 3 bases and J lost 5, with 10 bases in between. The CDR3 sequence is CASSFRQLETQYF. The CDR3, as DNA: TGTGCCAGCAGCTTTAGACAACTGGAGACCCAGTACTTC.

The V and J genes are TRBV19 and TRBJ2-3; D is ambiguous. Germline assignment: CDR1 LNHDA and CDR2 SQIVND (reference sequence). Trimming removed 7 bases from V and 2 bases from J, with 16 bases in between. The CDR3 sequence is 15 residues long. The CDR3 loop is CASNLAGLSTDTQYF. The CDR3 nucleotides are TGTGCCAGTAATCTGGCAGGTCTTTCCACAGATACGCAGTATTTT.

The chain links TRBV11-2 to TRBJ1-2; 8 positions agree with TRBD1. The germline V gene encodes CDR1 SGHAT and CDR2 FQNNGV. Trimming at V came to 2 bases and at J to 7 bases, leaving 3 bases not matched to a gene. The CDR3 runs 13 residues. CDR3 sequence: CASSLQGQGGYTF. CDR3 bases: TGTGCCAGCAGCTTACAAGGACAGGGTGGCTACACCTTC.

The chain employs TRBV11-3 and TRBJ1-5; D gene ambiguous. V lost 0 bases and J 7 bases, leaving 7 bases between the germline ends. This CDR3 has 13 residues. Germline V gene sequence: CDR1 SGHNT, CDR2 YENEEA. The CDR3: CASSLDSGQPQHF. CDR3 DNA: TGTGCCAGCAGCTTAGATTCGGGGCAGCCCCAGCATTTT.

This clone was observed a single time. The genes are TRBV27 and TRBJ2-3, with TRBD2 identical over 13 bases. With V trimmed by 4 bases and J by 6 bases, 10 bases remained unmatched. CDR1 and CDR2 (germline): MNHEY, SMNVEV (reference sequence). There are 17 residues in the CDR3. The CDR3 is CASSSTTGTSGVDTQYF. DNA for the CDR3: TGTGCCAGCAGTTCGACCACAGGGACTAGCGGGGTCGATACGCAGTATTTT.

The V and J genes are TRBV2 and TRBJ1-1; the D gene is possibly TRBD1 (5 bases). The germline gives CDR1 SNHLY, CDR2 FYNNEI. Trimming removed 3 bases from V and 1 base from J, with 9 bases in between. This CDR3 has 14 amino acids. The CDR3 here is CASSDFGGNTEAFF. CDR3 coding DNA: TGTGCCAGCAGTGATTTCGGGGGGAACACTGAAGCTTTCTTT.

The chain links TRBV7-2 to TRBJ2-7; 7 bases are shared with TRBD2. The CDR3 covers 14 residues. CDR1 and CDR2 from the germline V gene are SGHTA and FQGNSA. Trimming at V came to 3 bases and at J to 2 bases, leaving 4 bases not matched to a gene. The CDR3: CASSLGGGPYEQYF. The CDR3 DNA reads as TGTGCCAGCAGCTTGGGGGGGGGACCCTACGAGCAGTACTTC.

The chain employs TRBV6-6 and TRBJ2-7; the match to TRBD1 covers 7 bases. With 0 bases clipped from V and 0 bases from J, the junction kept 2 bases outside the gene matches. This CDR3 has 15 residues. Germline V gene lookup returns CDR1 MNHNY and CDR2 SVGAGI (reference sequence). DNA of the CDR3: TGTGCCAGCAGTTACTCCACAGGGGACTCCTACGAGCAGTACTTC. Residues: CASSYSTGDSYEQYF.

The chain combines TRBV11-3 with TRBJ2-4; D possibly corresponds to TRBD2 (7 bases). The CDR3 sequence is 17 residues long. V lost 2 bases and J 2 bases, leaving 16 bases between the germline ends. Germline V gene data show CDR1 as SGHNT and CDR2 as YENEEA. CDR3 nucleotide sequence: TGTGCCAGCAGCTTATGGGCGGGGGCCGACCCCAAAAACATTCAGTACTTC. This translates into CASSLWAGADPKNIQYF. The full variable domain, its missing parts supplied by reference TRBV11-3 and TRBJ2-4, is EAGVVQSPRYKIIEKKQPVAFWCNPISGHNTLYWYLQNLGQGPELLIRYENEEAVDDSQLPKDRFSAERLKGVDSTLKIQPAELGDSAVYLCASSLWAGADPKNIQYFGAGTRLSVL.

The chain is built from TRBV5-1 and TRBJ1-2; 7 nucleotides match TRBD1. This CDR3 has 13 amino acids. The V gene end was trimmed by 4 bases and the J gene end by 3 bases; junction bases not matched to a gene: 3. The germline CDR1 and CDR2 sequences are SGHRS and YFSETQ. The CDR3 region has the DNA TGCGCCAGCAGCGGTACAGGGGACTATGGCTACACCTTC. It encodes CASSGTGDYGYTF. Drawing the rest from reference TRBV5-1 and TRBJ1-2, the complete variable domain is KAGVTQTPRYLIKTRGQQVTLSCSPISGHRSVSWYQQTPGQGLQFLFEYFSETQRNKGNFPGRFSGRQFSNSRSEMNVSTLELGDSALYLCASSGTGDYGYTFGSGTRLTVV.

The chain uses TRBV5-1 and TRBJ2-7; D gene uncertain. This CDR3 has 14 amino acids. CDR1 and CDR2 (germline): SGHRS, YFSETQ. Between the trimmed V and J ends, which lost 1 base and 0 bases, there was a span of 8 bases. The CDR3 region has the DNA TGCGCCAGCAGCTTGACAGTGCCCTCCTACGAGCAGTACTTC. It specifies CASSLTVPSYEQYF.

This CDR3 is CASSEQGGIGNYGYTF. The CDR3 DNA sequence: TGTGCCAGCAGTGAACAGGGGGGTATTGGTAACTATGGCTACACCTTC. The V and J genes are TRBV6-1 and TRBJ1-2, with TRBD1 identical over 7 bases. V lost 2 bases to trimming and J lost 1 base; unmatched junction nucleotides: 7. The germline gives CDR1 MNHNS, CDR2 SASEGT. The CDR3 length is 16 residues.

The chain recombines TRBV11-3 with TRBJ2-3; the match to TRBD2 covers 8 bases. Trimming took 3 bases from V and 1 from J; bases not matched to a gene: 6. The length of the CDR3 is 16 residues. Per the germline V gene, CDR1 is SGHNT and CDR2 is YENEEA. In nucleotides, the CDR3 is TGTGCCAGCAGCTTCCCAACAGCGGGGGGCACAGATACGCAGTATTTT. Its protein is CASSFPTAGGTDTQYF.

This chain uses TRBV5-4 with TRBJ1-1; 7 bases are shared with TRBD1. The CDR3 extends over 14 amino acids. Germline V CDR1 and CDR2: SGHNT, YYREEE (reference sequence). The junction had 10 bases not matched to a gene; V was cut back by 3 bases and J by 8 bases. The CDR3 region is CASSSYDRDREAFF. The CDR3 coding sequence is TGTGCCAGCAGCTCGTACGACAGGGATAGGGAAGCTTTCTTT.

The CDR3 DNA reads as TGTGCCAGCAGCTTGCGCCAGGGGGGCGGGTATGGCTACACCTTC. As protein: CASSLRQGGGYGYTF. V and J are TRBV5-5 and TRBJ1-2; 7 nucleotides line up with TRBD1. The CDR3 length is 15 residues. Trimming removed 1 base from V and 5 bases from J; junction bases left unmatched: 8. Germline assignment: CDR1 SGHKS and CDR2 YYEKEE (reference sequence).

V gene TRBV7-9 combines with J gene TRBJ1-2; no clear D gene. Germline assignment: CDR1 SEHNR and CDR2 FQNEAQ (reference sequence). This CDR3 is 16 amino acids long. V lost 1 base to trimming and J lost 4 bases, with 16 bases between them. Here the CDR3 DNA reads TGTGCCAGCAGCTTAGTAAGTGGCCGAACAGCCTATGGCTACACCTTC. Its protein is CASSLVSGRTAYGYTF.

This chain links TRBV4-2 with TRBJ1-2, with a possible D match to TRBD1 (6 bases). This CDR3 contains 13 residues. V gave up 2 bases and J gave up 2 bases, with 6 bases separating them. The germline V gene has CDR1 LGHNA and CDR2 YNFKEQ. In DNA, the CDR3 is TGTGCCAGCAGCCAAACAGGGAACTATGGCTACACCTTC. Its translation is CASSQTGNYGYTF.